The source of this T cell receptor (beta chain) is a study of glioma-infiltrating T cells. Details on this clonotype: Its antigen is as yet unknown. Because the library targeted alpha chains, this beta chain is an off-target read whose size means little.

Trimming took 4 bases from V and 1 from J, leaving 7 bases between them. The CDR3 loop spans 13 amino acids. Using RNA template, CDR3s of TCR alpha and beta were amplified with iRepertoire arm-PCR. In TCRdb, the multiplex PCR reads were re-called with MiXCR into one record per CDR3 protein. The sample holds fewer than 4,000 distinct CDR3 sequences, over 80% seen once. Points from the study as a whole: Gliomas, especially low-grade, showed above-expected tissue-blood divergence; non-neoplastic patients showed below. Only very few CDR3 sequences appeared in both tissue and blood.

The specimen sequenced was glioma tissue, nonneoplastic brain tissue, or PBMCs (not recorded which). The gene calls are TRBV12-3 or TRBV12-4 and TRBJ1-1, with a tentative D call TRBD1 (5 bases). The sequence derives from a human donor with low-grade glioma or glioblastoma, undergoing nonglioma brain surgery, or in good health (not recorded which). The CDR3 here is CASSWTRNTEAFF. In DNA form, the CDR3 reads TGTGCCAGCAGTTGGACACGGAACACTGAAGCTTTCTTT.